One and the same sample provided the 18 T cell receptor beta chains below, sequenced in a study of OX40 agonist ivuxolimab in advanced cancers. TCRdb keeps only in-frame clones here, not all; method: immunoSEQ multiplex PCR. The profile covers approximately 79,000 clones, with about 88% appearing a single time and about 2.5% taken by the ten largest. The material sequenced was CD4+ or CD8+ T cells sorted from blood, taken in a trial of the OX40 agonist ivuxolimab. These receptors originate from an adult with an advanced solid tumor such as melanoma, head and neck, liver or kidney cancer.

This clone rates as medium-sized (0.01 to 0.1%). The rearrangement joins TRBV5-6 to TRBJ1-6; TRBD1 matches at 8 bases. This CDR3 region has 16 residues. Unmatched junction bases numbered 1, after V lost 0 bases and J lost 2 bases. The germline CDR1 and CDR2 sequences are SGHDT and YYEEEE. CDR3 sequence: CASSLGTGTYNSPLHF. The CDR3 DNA reads TGTGCCAGCAGCTTGGGGACAGGGACCTATAATTCACCCCTCCACTTT. Based on the CDR3 plus reference TRBV5-6 and TRBJ1-6, the full variable domain is DAGVTQSPTHLIKTRGQQVTLRCSPKSGHDTVSWYQQALGQGPQFIFQYYEEEERQRGNFPDRFSGHQFPNYSSELNVNALLLGDSALYLCASSLGTGTYNSPLHFGNGTRLTVT.

The rearrangement links TRBV18 to TRBJ2-1; perhaps D is TRBD1 or TRBD2 (6 bases each). Germline lookup yields CDR1 KGHSH and CDR2 LQKENI. This CDR3 has 17 amino acids. V was clipped by 0 bases and J by 3 bases, with 15 bases between them. CDR3 sequence reads: CASSPPASGAGYNEQFF. The CDR3, as DNA: TGTGCCAGCTCACCACCGGCCTCGGGGGCGGGCTACAATGAGCAGTTCTTC.

The chain links TRBV4-3 to TRBJ2-7, with D possibly being TRBD1 (6 bases). CDR3 length: 15 amino acids. The germline V gene has CDR1 LGHNA and CDR2 YSLEER. The ends were cut back, 3 bases at V and 5 bases at J, with 17 bases in the middle. The CDR3 here is CASSQQGKGTDEQYF. The CDR3 DNA reads TGCGCCAGCAGCCAGCAGGGGAAGGGAACAGACGAGCAGTACTTC.

The rearrangement links TRBV7-3 to TRBJ1-1; D gene unclear. The CDR3 runs to 13 residues. CDR1 and CDR2 from the germline V gene are SGHTA and FQGTGA. V lost 5 bases and J lost 0, with 7 bases in between. CDR3 bases: TGTGCCAGCAGCCTACAGATGAACACTGAAGCTTTCTTT. It yields the protein CASSLQMNTEAFF.

This clone was counted once. This chain links TRBV11-3 with TRBJ2-5; 12 bases align to TRBD2. Germline CDR1 SGHNT, CDR2 YENEEA. The V and J ends lost 5 bases and 2 bases, in that order; junction bases with no gene match: 3. CDR3 length: 15 residues. The CDR3 DNA reads TGTGCCAGCAGCCTGGGGACTAGCGGGCAAGAGACCCAGTACTTC. This translates into CASSLGTSGQETQYF.

V is TRBV18 and J is TRBJ2-5; possible D gene TRBD1, 5 bases. The J call could be wrong; TRBJ2-7 is a better fit for the DNA end. The CDR3 runs to 14 residues. Germline values: CDR1 KGHSH, CDR2 LQKENI. CDR3 nucleotides: TGTGCCAGCTCACCCCTGACAGCCTCCTACGAGCAGTACTTC. Translating it yields CASSPLTASYEQYF.

The CDR3 DNA reads as TGTGCCAGCACCACGGGGCAGATGAACACTGAAGCTTTCTTT. Its translation: CASTTGQMNTEAFF. V and J are TRBV6-6 and TRBJ1-1; tentative D call: TRBD1 (5 bases). This CDR3 is built from 14 residues. Germline loops: CDR1 MNHNY, CDR2 SVGAGI (reference sequence). The V end was cut by 7 bases, the J end by 0 bases, with 12 bases between.

This chain connects TRBV19 to TRBJ2-1; the match to TRBD1 covers 9 bases. V lost 6 bases to trimming and J lost 6 bases; unmatched junction nucleotides: 6. Germline CDR1 and CDR2: LNHDA and SQIVND (reference sequence). This CDR3 is 14 amino acids long. CDR3 residues: CASSSGQGINEQFF. CDR3 DNA: TGTGCCAGTAGCTCCGGACAGGGGATCAATGAGCAGTTCTTC.

V gene TRBV28 combines with J gene TRBJ2-2, with 10 bases lining up with TRBD2. CDR1 is MDHEN, CDR2 SYDVKM, per germline. The CDR3 loop spans 16 amino acids. With V trimmed by 4 bases and J by 8 bases, 10 bases remained unmatched. CDR3 sequence reads: CASSYGLAGELGELFF. DNA of the CDR3: TGTGCCAGCAGTTACGGGCTAGCGGGGGAGCTAGGGGAGCTGTTTTTT.

J is TRBJ2-1 and V is TRBV10-1; D remains unclear. V was trimmed by 2 bases and J by 12 bases, leaving 17 bases between them. CDR1 and CDR2 from the germline V gene are WNHNN and SYGVQD (reference sequence). The CDR3 sequence is 14 residues long. CDR3 DNA sequence: TGCGCCAGCAGTGAGCCGACGGTGGCCGCAGTGCAGTTCTTC. Encoded protein: CASSEPTVAAVQFF.

V usage is TRBV29-1 and J usage is TRBJ1-2; D is possibly TRBD1 (5 bases). CDR1 and CDR2 (germline): SQVTM, ANQGSEA. Trimming left V 5 bases short and J 8 bases short, with 21 bases between. The CDR3 loop spans 14 amino acids. CDR3 coding DNA: TGCAGCGTTCTAGGTATAGGGGCCGACGCCGGCTACACCTTC. Protein: CSVLGIGADAGYTF.

Only a few counts were recorded for this clone. The chain employs TRBV5-4 and TRBJ1-2; weak D call: TRBD1 (5 bases). Trimming left V 3 bases short and J 6 bases short, with 15 bases between. The CDR3 length is 14 residues. CDR1 and CDR2 from the germline V gene are SGHNT and YYREEE (reference sequence). The CDR3 region has the DNA TGTGCCAGCAGCTCTCACCCAGGGTCTGATGGCTACACCTTC. It is translated as CASSSHPGSDGYTF. Supplemented by reference TRBV5-4 and TRBJ1-2, the full variable domain reads ETGVTQSPTHLIKTRGQQVTLRCSSQSGHNTVSWYQQALGQGPQFIFQYYREEENGRGNFPPRFSGLQFPNYSSELNVNALELDDSALYLCASSSHPGSDGYTFGSGTRLTVV.

The chain uses TRBV9 and TRBJ2-5; D is unclear. Between the trimmed V and J ends, which lost 3 bases and 5 bases, there was a span of 14 bases. CDR3 length equals 14 residues. Looked up from germline, CDR1 is SGDLS and CDR2 is YYNGEE. The DNA of the CDR3 is TGTGCCAGCAGCGGCCCGACCCCCGGGGAGACCCAGTACTTC. Protein sequence: CASSGPTPGETQYF.

The rearrangement joins TRBV29-1 to TRBJ2-1; possibly TRBD1 for D (5 bases). The CDR3 is 13 residues long. Trimming took 5 bases from V and 9 from J, leaving 17 bases between them. Germline loops: CDR1 SQVTM, CDR2 ANQGSEA. CDR3 residues: CSVSPLMGPEQFF. CDR3 DNA: TGCAGCGTTTCCCCCCTTATGGGGCCTGAGCAGTTCTTC.

This clone showed up just once. The genes are TRBV28 and TRBJ1-2; weak D call: TRBD1 (6 bases). Trimming cost V 3 bases and J 6 bases, with 11 bases left between them. This CDR3 is built from 13 residues. The germline V gene encodes CDR1 MDHEN and CDR2 SYDVKM. The CDR3 loop reads CASSLGGRDGYTF. The CDR3 DNA is TGTGCCAGCAGTTTGGGGGGCCGGGATGGCTACACCTTC.

The gene calls are TRBV4-1 and TRBJ1-1; 8 bases fit TRBD1. V shed 1 base, J shed 4 bases, and the junction held 8 bases outside the gene matches. The CDR3 is made up of 16 amino acids. Germline V CDR1 and CDR2: MGHRA, YSYEKL. The CDR3 nucleotides are TGCGCCAGCAGCCAAGCCACGACAGGGGCTGGCACTGAAGCTTTCTTT. This gives the protein CASSQATTGAGTEAFF.

The V call is TRBV6-4, the J call TRBJ1-2; TRBD1 might be the D (5 bases). CDR1 is MRHNA and CDR2 is SNTAGT in the germline V gene. V gave up 0 bases and J gave up 3 bases, with 11 bases separating them. The length of the CDR3 is 15 residues. DNA for the CDR3: TGTGCCAGCAGTGACTCACCTGGCAGGGACTATGGCTACACCTTC. Amino acids: CASSDSPGRDYGYTF.

The CDR3 region has the DNA TGCAGCGTCGACGTACCGGGACAGAGGCCTTTCTTT. This translates into CSVDVPGQRPFF. J is TRBJ1-1 and V is TRBV29-1, with 7 nucleotides matching TRBD1. CDR3 length: 12 amino acids. With V trimmed by 6 bases and J by 12 bases, 13 bases remained unmatched. The V gene's germline CDR1 is SQVTM and CDR2 ANQGSEA.